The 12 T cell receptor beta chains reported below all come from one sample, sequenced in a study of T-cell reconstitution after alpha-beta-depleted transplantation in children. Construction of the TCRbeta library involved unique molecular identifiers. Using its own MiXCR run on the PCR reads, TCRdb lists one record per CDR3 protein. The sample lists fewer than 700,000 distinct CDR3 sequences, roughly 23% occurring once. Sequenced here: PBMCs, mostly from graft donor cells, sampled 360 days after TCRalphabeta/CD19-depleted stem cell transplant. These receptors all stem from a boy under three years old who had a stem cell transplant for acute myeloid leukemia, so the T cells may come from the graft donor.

CDR3 amino acids: CATSRAHEGDEQFF. The CDR3 bases are TGTGCCACCAGCAGGGCCCACGAGGGGGATGAGCAGTTCTTC. This chain joins TRBV15 and TRBJ2-1; tentative D call: TRBD1 (6 bases). V was trimmed by 3 bases and J by 8 bases, leaving 14 bases between them. Germline V lookup: CDR1 LNHNV, CDR2 YYDKDF (reference sequence). The length of the CDR3 is 14 residues.

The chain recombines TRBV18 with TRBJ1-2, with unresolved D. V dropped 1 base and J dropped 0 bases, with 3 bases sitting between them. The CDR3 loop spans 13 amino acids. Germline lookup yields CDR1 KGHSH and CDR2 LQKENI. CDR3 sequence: CASSPRANYGYTF. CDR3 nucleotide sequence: TGTGCCAGCTCACCACGGGCTAACTATGGCTACACCTTC. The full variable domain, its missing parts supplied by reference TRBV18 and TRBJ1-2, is NAGVMQNPRHLVRRRGQEARLRCSPMKGHSHVYWYRQLPEEGLKFMVYLQKENIIDESGMPKERFSAEFPKEGPSILRIQQVVRGDSAAYFCASSPRANYGYTFGSGTRLTVV.

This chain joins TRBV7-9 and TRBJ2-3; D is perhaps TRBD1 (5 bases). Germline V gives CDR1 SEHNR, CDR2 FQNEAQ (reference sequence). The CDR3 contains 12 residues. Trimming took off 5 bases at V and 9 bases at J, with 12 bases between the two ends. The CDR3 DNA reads TGTGCCAGCAGCCCGGCAGGGTCCACGCAGTATTTT. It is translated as CASSPAGSTQYF.

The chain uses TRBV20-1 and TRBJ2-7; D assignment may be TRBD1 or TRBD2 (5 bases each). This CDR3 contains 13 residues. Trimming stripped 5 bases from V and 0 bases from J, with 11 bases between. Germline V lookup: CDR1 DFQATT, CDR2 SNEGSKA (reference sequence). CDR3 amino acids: CSAGDLRSYEQYF. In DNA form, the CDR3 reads TGCAGTGCTGGGGACCTACGCTCCTACGAGCAGTACTTC.

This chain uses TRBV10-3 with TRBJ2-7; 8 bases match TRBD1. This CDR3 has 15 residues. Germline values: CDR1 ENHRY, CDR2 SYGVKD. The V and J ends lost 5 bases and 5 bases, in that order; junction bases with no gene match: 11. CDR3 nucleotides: TGTGCCATCAGTAGCACCGGGACAGGTCCCCACGAGCAGTACGTC. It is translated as CAISSTGTGPHEQYV.

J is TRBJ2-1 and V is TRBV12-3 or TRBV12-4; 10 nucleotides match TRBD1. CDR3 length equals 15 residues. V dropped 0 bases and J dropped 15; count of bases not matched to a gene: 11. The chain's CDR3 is CASSLARDRGYSPFF. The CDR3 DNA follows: TGTGCCAGCAGTTTAGCCCGGGACAGGGGATATTCTCCGTTCTTC.

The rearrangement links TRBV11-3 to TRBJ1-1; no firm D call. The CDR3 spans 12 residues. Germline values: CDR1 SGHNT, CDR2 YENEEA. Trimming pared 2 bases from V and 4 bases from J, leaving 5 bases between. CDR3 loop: CASSLLLTEAFF. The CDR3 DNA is TGTGCCAGCAGCTTATTACTCACTGAAGCTTTCTTT.

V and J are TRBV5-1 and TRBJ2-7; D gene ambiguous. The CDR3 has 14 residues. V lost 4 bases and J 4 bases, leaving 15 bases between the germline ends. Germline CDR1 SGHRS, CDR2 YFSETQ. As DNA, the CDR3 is TGCGCCAGCAGCCCCGGGCGACCTGGATACGAGCAGTACTTC. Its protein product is CASSPGRPGYEQYF.

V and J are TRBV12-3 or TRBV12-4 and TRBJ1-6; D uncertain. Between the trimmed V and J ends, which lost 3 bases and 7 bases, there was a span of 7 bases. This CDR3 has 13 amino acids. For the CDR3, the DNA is TGTGCCAGCAGTTTGGAAAGAAATTCACCCCTCCACTTT. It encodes CASSLERNSPLHF.

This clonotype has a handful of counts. CDR3 loop: CASNRVGGRGEGYTF. In DNA form, the CDR3 reads TGTGCCAGCAACCGAGTCGGGGGCCGGGGAGAGGGCTACACCTTC. The chain links TRBV11-2 to TRBJ1-2, with D possibly matching TRBD1 (6 bases). The V end lost 7 bases, the J end lost 8 bases, and 23 bases lay between the germline ends. The CDR3 loop spans 15 amino acids. Germline CDR1 and CDR2: SGHAT and FQNNGV.

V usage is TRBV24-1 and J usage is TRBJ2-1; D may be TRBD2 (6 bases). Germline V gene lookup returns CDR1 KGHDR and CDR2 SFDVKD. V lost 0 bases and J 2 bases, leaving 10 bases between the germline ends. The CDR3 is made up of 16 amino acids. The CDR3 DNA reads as TGTGCCACCAGTGATTTGGGCCCGGGGGCCTACAATGAGCAGTTCTTC. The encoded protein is CATSDLGPGAYNEQFF.

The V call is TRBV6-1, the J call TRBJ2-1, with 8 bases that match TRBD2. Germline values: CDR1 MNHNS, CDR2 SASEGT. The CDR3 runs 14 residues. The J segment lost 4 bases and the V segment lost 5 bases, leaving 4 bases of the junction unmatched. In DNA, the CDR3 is TGTGCCAGCAGTCGGGAGGGGGTTTACAATGAGCAGTTCTTC. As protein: CASSREGVYNEQFF.